This TCR beta chain is from a study of identical twins. The study's findings and limits: Researchers reported excess low generation probability among twin-shared out-of-frame alpha sequences. For cord blood, abundant beta clonotypes had fewer insertions, unlike memory repertoires, which showed none.

TCRdb independently ran MiXCR on the 5' RACE reads; one entry per CDR3 protein. Of 1.5 million to 2 million distinct CDR3 sequences listed, roughly 35% are singletons. This clonotype was recorded only once. The antigen remains unidentified. This clonotype was sampled from a newborn girl in good health. Sequencing input: cord blood.

The CDR3, as DNA: TGTGCCAGCAGCGTAGCCCAACAGGGGGCCACAGATACGCAGTATTTT. Its translation is CASSVAQQGATDTQYF. The rearrangement uses TRBV9 and TRBJ2-3; 9 positions agree with TRBD1. The germline V gene has CDR1 SGDLS and CDR2 YYNGEE. The V and J ends lost 0 bases and 2 bases, in that order; junction bases with no gene match: 4. The CDR3 is made up of 16 amino acids. The entire variable domain, with the rest obtained from reference TRBV9 and TRBJ2-3, is as follows: DSGVTQTPKHLITATGQRVTLRCSPRSGDLSVYWYQQSLDQGLQFLIQYYNGEERAKGNILERFSAQQFPDLHSELNLSSLELGDSALYFCASSVAQQGATDTQYFGPGTRLTVL.